Below, one T cell receptor beta chain is given with its context. The data are from a study of blood T cell repertoires in COVID-19. Study context: The United States, Italy and Spain provided the acute and convalescent COVID-19 samples. PBMCs, B-cell-depleted T cells, or T cells provided the cDNA or gDNA that made up the material.

Original processing notes: Reference gene primers were amplified, and this amplification served to estimate nucleated cell counts. The table came from immunoSEQ multiplex PCR; TCRdb's copy has only in-frame clones and leaves some out. V, J and clone size are taken as reported in that table, and D and trimming were inferred from the DNA itself. Counted here are about 190,000 clones, 86% occurring once; the ten biggest clones make up less than 3.5%. CDR1 and CDR2 from the germline V gene are WNHNN and SYGVQD (reference sequence). The trim removed 5 bases at V and 0 bases at J, leaving 6 bases unmatched. This CDR3 spans 15 amino acids.

This sequence was found in a woman in her twenties or thirties with active or convalescent COVID-19. The chain recombines TRBV10-1 with TRBJ1-1; 7 bases agree with TRBD1. The sequenced material came from peripheral blood. The CDR3 protein is CASSPTTGMNTEAFF. CDR3 coding DNA: TGCGCCAGCAGTCCCACGACAGGGATGAACACTGAAGCTTTCTTT.